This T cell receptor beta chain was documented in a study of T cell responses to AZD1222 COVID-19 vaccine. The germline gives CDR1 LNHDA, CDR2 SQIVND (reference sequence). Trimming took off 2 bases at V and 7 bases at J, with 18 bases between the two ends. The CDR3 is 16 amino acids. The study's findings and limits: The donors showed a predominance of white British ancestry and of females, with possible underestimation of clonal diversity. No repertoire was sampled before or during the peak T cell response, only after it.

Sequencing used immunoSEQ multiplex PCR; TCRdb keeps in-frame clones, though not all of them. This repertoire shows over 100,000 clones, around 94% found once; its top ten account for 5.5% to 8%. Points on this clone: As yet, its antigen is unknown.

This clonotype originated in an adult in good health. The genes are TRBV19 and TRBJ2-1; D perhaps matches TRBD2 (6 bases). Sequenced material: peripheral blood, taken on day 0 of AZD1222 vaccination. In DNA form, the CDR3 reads TGTGCCAGTAGTATATCTCGGGGGACTCGGGCGAATGAGCAGTTCTTC. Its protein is CASSISRGTRANEQFF.